This entry lists 2 T cell receptor beta chains sequenced from one sample in a study of quantifying T cell responses using KT2 cells. Study information: cDNA was made from DNase-treated RNA using alpha and beta constant primers.

A single-stranded UMI oligo with SP2 sequence was ligated to cDNA 3' ends. First-round PCR used roughly 4 cycles and beta primers RC1.1 and RC1.2 covering TRBC1 and TRBC2. TCRdb processed the UMI-ligation and nested PCR reads anew with MiXCR; each CDR3 protein has one entry. The table shows just under 50,000 distinct CDR3 sequences, with roughly 10% occurring only once. The sample taken for sequencing was PBMCs spiked with cells of the T cell clone KT2. These receptors originate from a human donor.

In its sample, this clonotype was seen a few times. The chain couples TRBV30 to TRBJ1-1; no firm D call. Trimming left V 2 bases short and J 3 bases short, with 7 bases between. CDR1 and CDR2 from the germline V gene are GTSNPN and SVGIG (reference sequence). There are 12 residues in the CDR3. CDR3 in amino acids: CAWSQEDTEAFF. The CDR3 bases are TGTGCCTGGAGTCAGGAGGACACTGAAGCTTTCTTT.

The table lists this clonotype with many counts. At one of its ends the junction is not consistent with the germline gene, which may arise from a read error. The rearrangement links TRBV18 to TRBJ1-1; possibly TRBD1 for D (6 bases). The germline V gene has CDR1 KGHSH and CDR2 LQKENI. The CDR3 totals 14 residues. The CDR3 DNA reads TGTGCCAGCTCACCTCAGGGGCTGAACACCGAAGCTTTCTTT. This translates into CASSPQGLNTEAFF.